This is a list of T cell receptor beta chains from one sample in a study of a mutant IDH1 vaccine in newly diagnosed glioma. Assay: immunoSEQ multiplex PCR; the TCRdb copy retains only in-frame clones and omits some. The repertoire holds about 59,000 clones, with 91% as singletons. Material: PBMCs, obtained from a glioma patient treated with radiotherapy, temozolomide or both. These receptor sequences come from a man aged 50 or older with glioma. Both conserved end residues are part of each CDR3. Each record gives: J gene, clone size, D gene, V gene, CDR3 DNA, CDR3 protein. D genes are given only for firm matches. Only part of the rows carry a size: once, few, many, or a class if the clone is expanded.

j_call: TRBJ1-4
clone_size: NA
d_call: NA
v_call: TRBV4-2
cdr3_nt: TGTGCCAGCAGCCAAGGATCCGTAACTAATGAAAAACTGTTTTTT
cdr3_aa: CASSQGSVTNEKLFF

j_call: TRBJ2-1
clone_size: NA
d_call: NA
v_call: TRBV9
cdr3_nt: TGTGCCAGCAGCGTATATTGGGGCGGGACTCAAGATGAGCAGTTCTTC
cdr3_aa: CASSVYWGGTQDEQFF

j_call: TRBJ1-4
clone_size: NA
d_call: NA
v_call: TRBV11-2
cdr3_nt: TGTGCCAGCAGCGCCCGGGGGCTTGAAAAACTGTTTTTT
cdr3_aa: CASSARGLEKLFF

j_call: TRBJ2-2
clone_size: NA
d_call: TRBD1
v_call: TRBV5-1
cdr3_nt: TGCGCCAGCAGCCCCGACAGGGTAGGAACCGGGGAGCTGTTTTTT
cdr3_aa: CASSPDRVGTGELFF

j_call: TRBJ2-3
clone_size: once
d_call: TRBD2
v_call: TRBV18
cdr3_nt: TGTGCCAGCTCACCAAGAGCGGGAGGGCCCGTAGATACGCAGTATTTT
cdr3_aa: CASSPRAGGPVDTQYF

j_call: TRBJ2-5
clone_size: NA
d_call: NA
v_call: TRBV19
cdr3_nt: TGTGCCAGTAGTATATCACTCTCCAAAGAGACCCAGTACTTC
cdr3_aa: CASSISLSKETQYF

j_call: TRBJ1-5
clone_size: NA
d_call: NA
v_call: TRBV7-2
cdr3_nt: TGTGCCAGCAGCTTAGTGGCAGGACCTAATCAGCCCCAGCATTTT
cdr3_aa: CASSLVAGPNQPQHF

j_call: TRBJ2-2
clone_size: NA
d_call: NA
v_call: TRBV5-1
cdr3_nt: TGCGCCAGCAGCTTGGCGGGGGAGCTGTTTTTT
cdr3_aa: CASSLAGELFF

j_call: TRBJ1-4
clone_size: NA
d_call: NA
v_call: TRBV6-8
cdr3_nt: TGTGCCAGCCCCCGACAGGCAAATGAAAAACTGTTTTTT
cdr3_aa: CASPRQANEKLFF

j_call: TRBJ2-2
clone_size: NA
d_call: NA
v_call: TRBV6-5
cdr3_nt: TGTGCCAGCAGTACCGGGACCCGCCGAGCCGGGGAGCTGTTTTTT
cdr3_aa: CASSTGTRRAGELFF

j_call: TRBJ2-1
clone_size: NA
d_call: TRBD2
v_call: TRBV7-9
cdr3_nt: TGTGCCAGCAGCAACGGACTAGCGGGAGTCTATGAGCAGTTCTTC
cdr3_aa: CASSNGLAGVYEQFF

j_call: TRBJ2-1
clone_size: NA
d_call: TRBD2
v_call: TRBV5-1
cdr3_nt: TGCGCCAGCAGCACTAGCGGGGTTTACAATGAGCAGTTCTTC
cdr3_aa: CASSTSGVYNEQFF

j_call: TRBJ2-4
clone_size: NA
d_call: TRBD2
v_call: TRBV11-2
cdr3_nt: TGTGCCAGCAGCGTAGTTGGGGGGGTGGAAAACATTCAGTACTTC
cdr3_aa: CASSVVGGVENIQYF

j_call: TRBJ2-3
clone_size: NA
d_call: NA
v_call: TRBV30
cdr3_nt: TGTGCCTGGAGTAGTTTCGGGTCCCACGGGATCTACACAGATACGCAGTATTTT
cdr3_aa: CAWSSFGSHGIYTDTQYF

j_call: TRBJ2-5
clone_size: NA
d_call: TRBD2
v_call: TRBV5-1
cdr3_nt: TGCGCCAGCAGCTCCCTTGCGGGGGGACAAGAGACCCAGTACTTC
cdr3_aa: CASSSLAGGQETQYF

j_call: TRBJ2-3
clone_size: few
d_call: NA
v_call: TRBV5-1
cdr3_nt: TGCGCCAGCAGCACCTCAGGGACCCCAAATACGCAGTATTTT
cdr3_aa: CASSTSGTPNTQYF

j_call: TRBJ2-7
clone_size: once
d_call: NA
v_call: TRBV9
cdr3_nt: TGTGCCAGCAGTAAGGGGTCCGCCTACGAGCAGTACTTC
cdr3_aa: CASSKGSAYEQYF

j_call: TRBJ2-3
clone_size: once
d_call: NA
v_call: TRBV2
cdr3_nt: TGTGCCAGCAGTGAAAATGGAGGGGATACGCAGTATTTT
cdr3_aa: CASSENGGDTQYF

j_call: TRBJ2-5
clone_size: NA
d_call: TRBD2
v_call: TRBV5-4
cdr3_nt: TGTGCCAGCAGCCCTGGGGGGGGTCGGGGGATCCAAGAGACCCAGTACTTC
cdr3_aa: CASSPGGGRGIQETQYF

j_call: TRBJ2-1
clone_size: NA
d_call: TRBD2
v_call: TRBV2
cdr3_nt: TGTGCCACTATGGGACTAGCGGGGGGGAATGAGCAGTTCTTC
cdr3_aa: CATMGLAGGNEQFF

j_call: TRBJ1-3
clone_size: NA
d_call: NA
v_call: TRBV27
cdr3_nt: TGTGCCAGCAGCCGGCTGGGACGGAGTTCTGGAAACACCATATATTTT
cdr3_aa: CASSRLGRSSGNTIYF

j_call: TRBJ1-2
clone_size: NA
d_call: NA
v_call: TRBV19
cdr3_nt: TGTGCCAGTATTGGGCAGGAACCTTATGGCTACACCTTC
cdr3_aa: CASIGQEPYGYTF

j_call: TRBJ2-7
clone_size: few
d_call: NA
v_call: TRBV28
cdr3_nt: TGTGCCAGCAGTTTTCTCTACGGCAGGACTTACGAGCAGTACTTC
cdr3_aa: CASSFLYGRTYEQYF

j_call: TRBJ1-5
clone_size: NA
d_call: NA
v_call: TRBV28
cdr3_nt: TGTGCCAGCAGTGCAGACACTAATCAGCCCCAGCATTTT
cdr3_aa: CASSADTNQPQHF

j_call: TRBJ2-5
clone_size: NA
d_call: TRBD1
v_call: TRBV15
cdr3_nt: TGTGCCACCAGCAGAGAGGGACAGGGGGAGACCCAGTACTTC
cdr3_aa: CATSREGQGETQYF

j_call: TRBJ2-5
clone_size: NA
d_call: NA
v_call: TRBV6-6
cdr3_nt: TGTGCCAGCAGCCTCGCCCGGGGGCCGGAGACCCAGTACTTC
cdr3_aa: CASSLARGPETQYF

j_call: TRBJ2-7
clone_size: NA
d_call: NA
v_call: TRBV30
cdr3_nt: TGTGCCTGGAGGGCCGGGCCATCTCTCTACGAGCAGTACTTC
cdr3_aa: CAWRAGPSLYEQYF

j_call: TRBJ1-4
clone_size: NA
d_call: NA
v_call: TRBV28
cdr3_nt: TGTGCCAGCAGTTTCTTAGACGGACGAGGTGAAAAACTGTTTTTT
cdr3_aa: CASSFLDGRGEKLFF

j_call: TRBJ1-1
clone_size: few
d_call: NA
v_call: TRBV27
cdr3_nt: TGTGCCAGCAGCACGGGACTCAGGAACACTGAAGCTTTCTTT
cdr3_aa: CASSTGLRNTEAFF

j_call: TRBJ2-2
clone_size: NA
d_call: TRBD1
v_call: TRBV5-1
cdr3_nt: TGCGCCAGCAGCTTTTCGGGACAGGGGACCGGGGAGCTGTTTTTT
cdr3_aa: CASSFSGQGTGELFF

j_call: TRBJ2-7
clone_size: NA
d_call: NA
v_call: TRBV6-1
cdr3_nt: TGTGCCAGCAGTGAAAGGTGGGCGGCGTCCTACGAGCAGTACTTC
cdr3_aa: CASSERWAASYEQYF

j_call: TRBJ1-5
clone_size: NA
d_call: NA
v_call: TRBV19
cdr3_nt: TGTGCCAGTCGACCTCTGGGGGGCGCCGACAATCAGCCCCAGCATTTT
cdr3_aa: CASRPLGGADNQPQHF

j_call: TRBJ1-2
clone_size: NA
d_call: NA
v_call: TRBV29-1
cdr3_nt: TGCAGCATAATGGGGGGCTCGGACTATGGCTACACCTTC
cdr3_aa: CSIMGGSDYGYTF

j_call: TRBJ1-1
clone_size: NA
d_call: NA
v_call: TRBV19
cdr3_nt: TGTGCCAGTAGTACGGGGGGGGACACTGAAGCTTTCTTT
cdr3_aa: CASSTGGDTEAFF

j_call: TRBJ1-4
clone_size: NA
d_call: NA
v_call: TRBV27
cdr3_nt: TGTGCCAGCAGTTTTAAGTTTGGGGGCCCGGGTGAAAAACTGTTTTTT
cdr3_aa: CASSFKFGGPGEKLFF

j_call: TRBJ2-5
clone_size: NA
d_call: NA
v_call: TRBV18
cdr3_nt: TGTGCCAGCTCATCGGGACTGGGACAAGAGACCCAGTACTTC
cdr3_aa: CASSSGLGQETQYF

j_call: TRBJ1-5
clone_size: NA
d_call: NA
v_call: TRBV4-2
cdr3_nt: TGTGCCAGCAGCCAAGACGGGGCAGAGCCCAATCAGCCCCAGCATTTT
cdr3_aa: CASSQDGAEPNQPQHF

j_call: TRBJ1-1
clone_size: NA
d_call: TRBD1
v_call: TRBV27
cdr3_nt: TGTGCCAGCAGTTTATCCGGGACAGGGGGGCGCGCTGAAGCTTTCTTT
cdr3_aa: CASSLSGTGGRAEAFF

j_call: TRBJ2-1
clone_size: NA
d_call: NA
v_call: TRBV12-5
cdr3_nt: TGTGCTAGTGGTTTCGGGAGCGATGAGCAGTTCTTC
cdr3_aa: CASGFGSDEQFF

j_call: TRBJ2-7
clone_size: NA
d_call: TRBD1
v_call: TRBV30
cdr3_nt: TGTGCCTGGAGAGGACAGGGGGTGTCTTATGAGCAGTACTTC
cdr3_aa: CAWRGQGVSYEQYF

j_call: TRBJ1-3
clone_size: NA
d_call: NA
v_call: TRBV5-1
cdr3_nt: TGCGCCAGCAGCTTGGGCCCCTCGGGGCTTGACGAAAACACCATATATTTT
cdr3_aa: CASSLGPSGLDENTIYF

j_call: TRBJ2-3
clone_size: NA
d_call: NA
v_call: TRBV27
cdr3_nt: TGTGCCAGCAGTGAAGGGCACTCCACAGATACGCAGTATTTT
cdr3_aa: CASSEGHSTDTQYF

j_call: TRBJ1-3
clone_size: NA
d_call: NA
v_call: TRBV28
cdr3_nt: TGTGCCAGCAGTTCCGACAGGCAAGGAAACACCATATATTTT
cdr3_aa: CASSSDRQGNTIYF

j_call: TRBJ2-7
clone_size: NA
d_call: TRBD2
v_call: TRBV29-1
cdr3_nt: TGCAGCGCAAGCGGGGGGCGGGAGCTCTTCTTC
cdr3_aa: CSASGGRELFF

j_call: TRBJ2-4
clone_size: NA
d_call: NA
v_call: TRBV15
cdr3_nt: TGTGCCACTACCTCGGACGGACTAAACATTCAGTACTTC
cdr3_aa: CATTSDGLNIQYF

j_call: TRBJ2-2
clone_size: once
d_call: TRBD1
v_call: TRBV6-1
cdr3_nt: TGTGCCAGCAGACCGGGACAGGGTCGGACCGGGGAGCTGTTTTTT
cdr3_aa: CASRPGQGRTGELFF

j_call: TRBJ1-2
clone_size: NA
d_call: NA
v_call: TRBV27
cdr3_nt: TGTGCCAGCAGTTTAGGCAGGACCCAGTACTATGGCTACACCTTC
cdr3_aa: CASSLGRTQYYGYTF

j_call: TRBJ2-7
clone_size: once
d_call: NA
v_call: TRBV4-1
cdr3_nt: TGCGCCAGCAGCTCAACGGCAGGGCTGTCCTACGAGCAGTACTTC
cdr3_aa: CASSSTAGLSYEQYF

j_call: TRBJ2-7
clone_size: NA
d_call: TRBD1
v_call: TRBV4-2
cdr3_nt: TGTGCCAGCAGCCAAGACCGACAGGGGACCTACGAGCAGTACTTC
cdr3_aa: CASSQDRQGTYEQYF

j_call: TRBJ2-2
clone_size: once
d_call: NA
v_call: TRBV5-1
cdr3_nt: TGCGCCAGCAGCTTGCGGCAGGGTGGCACCGGGGAGCTGTTTTTT
cdr3_aa: CASSLRQGGTGELFF

j_call: TRBJ2-5
clone_size: NA
d_call: NA
v_call: TRBV6-5
cdr3_nt: TGTGCCAGCAGTGCCGGACAAGTTCGGCAAGAGACCCAGTACTTC
cdr3_aa: CASSAGQVRQETQYF

j_call: TRBJ2-2
clone_size: NA
d_call: NA
v_call: TRBV10-2
cdr3_nt: TGCGCCAGCAGTGACGGACCGCGGGAGCTGTTTTTT
cdr3_aa: CASSDGPRELFF

j_call: TRBJ2-2
clone_size: NA
d_call: NA
v_call: TRBV5-5
cdr3_nt: TGTGCCAGCAGCTTGGGTGGTAGCAGCGGGGAGCTGTTTTTT
cdr3_aa: CASSLGGSSGELFF

j_call: TRBJ1-4
clone_size: NA
d_call: NA
v_call: TRBV30
cdr3_nt: TGTGCCTGGAGTGTCCGAATACAGGGATGGGAAAAACTGTTTTTT
cdr3_aa: CAWSVRIQGWEKLFF